This TCR beta chain originates from a study of shared clonotypes between healthy human individuals. The wider study: Donors were two women and a few men aged 18 to 49. General study points: Having only a few donors restricted how much genetic and exposure-history diversity was captured. Naive subsets generally exceeded memory subsets in estimated richness.

The study separated CD4+ cells into CD45RA+ naive and CD45RA-negative memory subsets. As concerns this clone: What it recognizes is unknown.

Sequencing used immunoSEQ multiplex PCR; TCRdb keeps in-frame clones, though not all of them. The table records 2 million or so clones, roughly 94% of them present only once. Sequences were obtained from naive CD4+ T cells sorted from blood. Subset: CD45RA+ positively selected. The TCR sequence derives from a man aged 18 to 29 in good health.

In DNA form, the CDR3 reads TGTGCCAGTAGTCAGGTCGGGAACACTGAAGCTTTCTTT. The encoded protein is CASSQVGNTEAFF. V is TRBV19 and J is TRBJ1-1; D gene unclear. CDR1 is LNHDA, CDR2 SQIVND, per germline (reference sequence). This CDR3 comprises 13 residues. V lost 5 bases, J lost 1 base, and 8 bases lay in between.